The source of this T cell receptor beta chain is a study of response to subunit inactivated influenza vaccine. TCRdb analysed the RT-PCR reads with MiXCR anew, one entry per CDR3 protein. The table lists 500,000 to 700,000 distinct CDR3 sequences, approximately 22% of them singletons. The table lists this clonotype with a count of one. These data also formed part of another study, on T cells expressing NK-cell markers. From that report: For TCR beta, cDNA was produced by 5'RACE template switching with UMIs. For about six donors, the dominant NKG2C+ clonotypes made up about 1.0-8% of their CD8+ T cells.

Sequenced here: CD4+ T cells sorted from PBMCs, sampled 11 to 12 days after vaccination. This TCR derives from a man over 45 who received an inactivated influenza vaccine.

The CDR3 here is CASRSGTSTPLTDTQYF. Here the CDR3 DNA reads TGTGCCAGCAGATCCGGGACTAGTACTCCCCTCACAGATACGCAGTATTTT. The V and J genes are TRBV6-2 or TRBV6-3 and TRBJ2-3, with TRBD2 identical over 8 bases. Unmatched junction bases numbered 13, after V lost 6 bases and J lost 2 bases. The CDR3 runs 17 residues. Germline CDR1 is MNHEY and CDR2 is SVGEGT.